This T cell receptor beta chain was found in a study of blood T cell repertoires in COVID-19. Across the whole study: PBMCs, B-cell-depleted T cells, or T cells were the source of the cDNA or gDNA that made up the material.

This CDR3 region has 13 residues. V was trimmed by 5 bases and J by 5 bases, leaving 12 bases between them. From germline, CDR1 is MNHNY and CDR2 SVGAGI (reference sequence). Original processing notes: The assay estimated nucleated cells by amplifying reference gene primers. Some clones are missing from TCRdb's copy, which holds only in-frame ones; the method was immunoSEQ multiplex PCR. That table supplies the V and J calls and clone size; D and trimming were determined from the DNA. This repertoire shows 120,000 to 150,000 clones, approximately 81% found once; its top ten account for less than 50%.

The chain joins TRBV6-6 to TRBJ1-1; D call uncertain. This sequence was found in a human donor in a cohort sampled during active COVID-19. The source material was peripheral blood. Here the CDR3 DNA reads TGTGCCAGCAGTCACGAGTCGGGAACTGAAGCTTTCTTT. Translating it yields CASSHESGTEAFF.